The T cell receptor beta chain under discussion was sequenced for a study of PD-1 blockade in classical Hodgkin lymphoma. From germline, CDR1 is MDHEN and CDR2 SYDVKM. V lost 8 bases, J lost 3 bases, and 9 bases lay in between. CDR3 length equals 12 residues. Time point noted: cycle 4 day 1 (C4D1), after 6 weeks of nivolumab. Every patient was affected by relapse after autologous stem cell transplantation, while exposure to brentuximab vedotin was not uniform. Points from the study as a whole: Complete responders started with a diversity level that resembled newly diagnosed patients at baseline.

As to this clone: Its antigen is still unknown.

TCRdb's copy holds only in-frame clones and misses some; the assay was immunoSEQ multiplex PCR. This table holds about 93,000 clones, around 80% found once. The material sequenced was peripheral blood mononuclear cells (PBMCs), taken before the fourth cycle of nivolumab. This sequence was found in a human donor with classical Hodgkin lymphoma. The genes are TRBV28 and TRBJ2-3; no clear D. The CDR3 region is CASASVTDTQYF. CDR3 bases: TGTGCCAGCGCCTCGGTAACAGATACGCAGTATTTT.